The sample holds a few counts of the clone carrying this T cell receptor beta chain. Antigen unknown. These data come from a study of cytomegalovirus exposure and HLA in healthy donors. Amplification used 60 Vbeta primers and 13 Jbeta primers. Sequencing used immunoSEQ multiplex PCR; TCRdb keeps in-frame clones, though not all of them. This sample carries 200,000 to 300,000 clones, 82% of them seen once, and the ten largest clones take around 5.4%. Regarding the study as a whole: Most TCR sequences were uncommon, yet certain public TCRs appeared in many donors.

V shed 3 bases, J shed 2 bases, and the junction held 6 bases outside the gene matches. The CDR3 length is 15 residues. Germline lookup yields CDR1 SEHNR and CDR2 FQNEAQ (reference sequence). The receptor was derived from a woman between 40 and 50 years old in good health and CMV-seropositive. Sequencing was carried out using PBMCs. The chain is built from TRBV7-9 and TRBJ2-7; 8 bases are a match to TRBD1. DNA for the CDR3: TGTGCCAGCAGCTTCTTGGACAGGGAAACCTACGAGCAGTACTTC. Translation: CASSFLDRETYEQYF.